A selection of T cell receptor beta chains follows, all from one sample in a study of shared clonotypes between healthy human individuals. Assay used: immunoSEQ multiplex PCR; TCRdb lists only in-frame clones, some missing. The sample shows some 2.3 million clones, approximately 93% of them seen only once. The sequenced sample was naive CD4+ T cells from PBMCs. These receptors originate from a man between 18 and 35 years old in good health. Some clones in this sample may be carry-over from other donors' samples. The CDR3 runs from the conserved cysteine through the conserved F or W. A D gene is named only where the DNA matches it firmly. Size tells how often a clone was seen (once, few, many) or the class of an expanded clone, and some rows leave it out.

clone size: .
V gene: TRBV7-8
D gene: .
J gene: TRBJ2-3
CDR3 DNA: TGTGCCAGCAGAGATGGACAGTTTAGCACAGATACGCAGTATTTT
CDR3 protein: CASRDGQFSTDTQYF

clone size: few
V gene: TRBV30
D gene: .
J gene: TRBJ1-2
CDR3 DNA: TGTGCCTACAACAGGGACCGCTATGGCTACACCTTC
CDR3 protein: CAYNRDRYGYTF

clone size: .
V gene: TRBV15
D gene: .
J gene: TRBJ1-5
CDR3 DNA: TGTGCCACCAGCAGGGTTGGGTCGGGCGTTAGCAATCAGCCCCAGCATTTT
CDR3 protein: CATSRVGSGVSNQPQHF

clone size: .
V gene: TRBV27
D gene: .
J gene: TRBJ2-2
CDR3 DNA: TGTGCCAGCAGTTTAGACGTTGGGGGAACCGGGGAGCTGTTTTTT
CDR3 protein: CASSLDVGGTGELFF

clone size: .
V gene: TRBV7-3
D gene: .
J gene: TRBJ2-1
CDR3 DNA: TGTGCCAGCAGCTCATTCAGGGGAGGTGAGCAGTTCTTC
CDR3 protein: CASSSFRGGEQFF

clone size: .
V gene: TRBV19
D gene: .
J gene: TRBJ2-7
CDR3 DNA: TGTGCCAGTAGTATCCCAGGGAGGTCCTACGAGCAGTACTTC
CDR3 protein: CASSIPGRSYEQYF

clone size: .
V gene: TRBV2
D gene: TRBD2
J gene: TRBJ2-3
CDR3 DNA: TGTGCCAGCCCACGGGAGGGAAGGGGTACGCAGTATTTT
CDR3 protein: CASPREGRGTQYF

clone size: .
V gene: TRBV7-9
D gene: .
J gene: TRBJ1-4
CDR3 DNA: TGTGCCAGCAGCTTAGTTCTCGAAAAACTGTTTTTT
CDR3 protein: CASSLVLEKLFF

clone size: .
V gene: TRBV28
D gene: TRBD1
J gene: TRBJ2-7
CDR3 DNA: TGTGCCAGCAAGAAGGGGGCGCGCGAGCAGTACTTC
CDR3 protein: CASKKGAREQYF

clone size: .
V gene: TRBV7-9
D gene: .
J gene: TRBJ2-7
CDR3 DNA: TGTGCCAGCAGCTTACTAAGATCTGACTACGAGCAGTACTTC
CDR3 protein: CASSLLRSDYEQYF

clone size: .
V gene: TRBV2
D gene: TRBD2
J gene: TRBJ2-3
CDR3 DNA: TGTGCCAGCAGCGAACCGGGACTAGGGGCAGATACGCAGTATTTT
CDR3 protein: CASSEPGLGADTQYF

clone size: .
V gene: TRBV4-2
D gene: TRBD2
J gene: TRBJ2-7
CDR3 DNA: TGTGCCAGCAGCCAACCCGGGGGAGGGACTAGCGGCTACGAGCAGTACTTC
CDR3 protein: CASSQPGGGTSGYEQYF

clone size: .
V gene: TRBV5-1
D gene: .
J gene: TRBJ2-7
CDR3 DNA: TGCGCCAGCAGCTTGGCTGGGGCCTCCTACGAGCAGTACTTC
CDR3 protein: CASSLAGASYEQYF

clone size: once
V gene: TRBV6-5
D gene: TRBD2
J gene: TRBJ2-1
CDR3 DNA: TGTGCCACCAGGACTAGCGGACTAAATGAGCAGTTCTTC
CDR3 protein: CATRTSGLNEQFF

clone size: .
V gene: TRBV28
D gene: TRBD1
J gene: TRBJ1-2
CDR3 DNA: TGTGCCAGCAGGCACGGGACAGGGGTCTATGGCTACACCTTC
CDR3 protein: CASRHGTGVYGYTF

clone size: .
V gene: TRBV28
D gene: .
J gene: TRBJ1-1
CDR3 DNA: TGTGCCAGCATCCTTTACACTGAAGCTTTCTTT
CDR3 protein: CASILYTEAFF

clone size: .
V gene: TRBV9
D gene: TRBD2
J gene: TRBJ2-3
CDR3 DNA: TGTGCCAGCAGTGGTAGCGGGAGGGATACGCAGTATTTT
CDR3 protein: CASSGSGRDTQYF

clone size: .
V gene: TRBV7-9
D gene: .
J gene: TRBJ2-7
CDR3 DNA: TGTGCCAGCGGGGCGGGTGTCCACGAGCAGTACTTC
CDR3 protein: CASGAGVHEQYF

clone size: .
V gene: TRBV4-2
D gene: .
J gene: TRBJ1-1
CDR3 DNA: TGTGCCAGCACCCCGGCGGGGGTTGGCACTGAAGCTTTCTTT
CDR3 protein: CASTPAGVGTEAFF

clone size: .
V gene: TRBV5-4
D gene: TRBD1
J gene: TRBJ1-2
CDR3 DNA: TGTGCCAGCGCACTCGGGACAGGGGGAGGTGGCTACACCTTC
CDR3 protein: CASALGTGGGGYTF

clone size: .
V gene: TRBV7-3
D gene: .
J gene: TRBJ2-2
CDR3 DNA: TGTGCCAGCAGCGCTCAGAGCCGCGCAACGGCCGGGGAGCTGTTTTTT
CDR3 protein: CASSAQSRATAGELFF

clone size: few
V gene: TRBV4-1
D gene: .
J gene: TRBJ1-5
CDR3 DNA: TGCGCCAGCAGCCAGACAACCTCCCAGCCCCAGCATTTT
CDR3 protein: CASSQTTSQPQHF

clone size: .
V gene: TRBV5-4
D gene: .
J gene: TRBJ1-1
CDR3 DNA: TGTGCCAGCAGCTCCGCAAAGGCCAGCCACACTGAAGCTTTCTTT
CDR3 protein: CASSSAKASHTEAFF

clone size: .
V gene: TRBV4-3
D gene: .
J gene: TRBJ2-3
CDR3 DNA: TGCGCCAGCAGCCAAGAAAGTTACGGACGCATCGGCACGGTAACACAGTATTTT
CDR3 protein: CASSQESYGRIGTVTQYF

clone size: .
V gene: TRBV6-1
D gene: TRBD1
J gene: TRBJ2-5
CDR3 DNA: TGTGCCAGCACCCTCCATGGGGACAGACAAGAGACCCAGTACTTC
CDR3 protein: CASTLHGDRQETQYF

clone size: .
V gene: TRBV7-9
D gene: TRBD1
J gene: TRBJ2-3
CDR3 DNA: TGTGCCTTCGGACAGGGATCCTTCGGGGGCACAGATACGCAGTATTTT
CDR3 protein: CAFGQGSFGGTDTQYF

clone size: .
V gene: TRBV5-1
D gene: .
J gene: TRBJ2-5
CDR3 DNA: TGCGCCAGCAGCTTGAGCGGTCACGAGACCCAGTACTTC
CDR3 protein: CASSLSGHETQYF

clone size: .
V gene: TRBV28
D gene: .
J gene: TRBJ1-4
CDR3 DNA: TGTGCCAGCAGTCGAGGCAGCGCTAATGAAAAACTGTTTTTT
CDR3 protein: CASSRGSANEKLFF

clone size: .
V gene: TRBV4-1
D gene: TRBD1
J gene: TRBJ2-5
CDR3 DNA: TGCGCCAGCAGCCGGCTGACAGGGGCTGGAGAGACCCAGTACTTC
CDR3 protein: CASSRLTGAGETQYF

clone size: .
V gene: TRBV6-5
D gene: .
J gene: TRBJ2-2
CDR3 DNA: TGTGCCAGCAGTTACAGAGAGAACACCGGGGAGCTGTTTTTT
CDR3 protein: CASSYRENTGELFF

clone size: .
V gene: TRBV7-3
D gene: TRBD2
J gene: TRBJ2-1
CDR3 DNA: TGTGCCAGCAGCTACAGCGGACTAGTCGGTGAGCAGTTCTTC
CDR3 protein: CASSYSGLVGEQFF

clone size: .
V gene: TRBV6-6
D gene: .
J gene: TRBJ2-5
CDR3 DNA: TGTGCCCCCTTAGTAGAGGGGACAGAGACCCAGTACTTC
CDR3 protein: CAPLVEGTETQYF

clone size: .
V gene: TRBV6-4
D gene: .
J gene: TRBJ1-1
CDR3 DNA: TGTGCCAGCAGTCTTGAAGAGAACACTGAAGCTTTCTTT
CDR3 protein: CASSLEENTEAFF

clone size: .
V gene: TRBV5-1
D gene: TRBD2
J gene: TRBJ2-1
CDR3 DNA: TGCGCCAGCAGCTTGGGGGGACGCTTAGCGGGACTTTCCCCAAATGAGCAGTTCTTC
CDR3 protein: CASSLGGRLAGLSPNEQFF